This entry lists 21 T cell receptor beta chains sequenced from one sample in a study of cytomegalovirus exposure and HLA in healthy donors. The PCR had 60 Vbeta and 13 Jbeta primers. Profiled with immunoSEQ multiplex PCR; TCRdb holds only in-frame clones, not every one. The sample consists of approximately 130,000 clones, over 75% of them appearing once. Sequencing was carried out using PBMCs. These receptors came from a man between 50 and 59 years old in good health and CMV-seronegative.

The genes are TRBV10-1 and TRBJ1-2, with a tentative D call TRBD1 (5 bases). CDR1 and CDR2 from the germline V gene are WNHNN and SYGVQD (reference sequence). This CDR3 is built from 15 residues. V was clipped by 0 bases and J by 4 bases, with 12 bases between them. For the CDR3, the DNA is TGCGCCAGCAGTGAGTCGATGGGGACTGGCTATGGCTACACCTTC. Its translation: CASSESMGTGYGYTF.

This sequence joins TRBV11-2 and TRBJ1-1; D remains unclear. Germline CDR1 and CDR2: SGHAT and FQNNGV. V lost 0 bases to trimming and J lost 5 bases, with 13 bases between them. This CDR3 has 15 residues. The CDR3 protein is CASSLDPGVRTEAFF. The CDR3 nucleotides read TGTGCCAGCAGCTTAGACCCCGGGGTAAGGACTGAAGCTTTCTTT.

The rearrangement links TRBV6-5 to TRBJ2-2; the match to TRBD2 covers 11 bases. The germline V gene has CDR1 MNHEY and CDR2 SVGAGI. The CDR3 sequence is 14 residues long. J lost 2 bases, V lost 10 bases, and 3 bases had no gene match. The CDR3 reads CAIGTSGNTGELFF. CDR3 coding DNA: TGTGCCATTGGGACTAGCGGAAACACCGGGGAGCTGTTTTTT.

This chain connects TRBV27 to TRBJ2-4; maybe TRBD2 (6 bases). CDR3 size: 12 residues. V lost 8 bases to trimming and J lost 7 bases, with 12 bases between them. Germline CDR1 is MNHEY and CDR2 is SMNVEV (reference sequence). The DNA for the CDR3 is TGTGCCAGCTCTGGAGGGAACAACATTCAGTACTTC. Its protein product is CASSGGNNIQYF.

The J gene is TRBJ1-4, the V gene TRBV2, with D maybe TRBD1 (5 bases). The germline V and J ends were trimmed by 3 bases and 8 bases, with 16 bases remaining between them. Germline CDR1 and CDR2: SNHLY and FYNNEI. The CDR3 spans 15 residues. The CDR3 loop reads CASSEVRTREEKLFF. The CDR3 DNA reads as TGTGCCAGCAGTGAGGTTCGGACACGGGAGGAAAAACTGTTTTTT. Drawing the rest from reference TRBV2 and TRBJ1-4, the complete variable domain is EPEVTQTPSHQVTQMGQEVILRCVPISNHLYFYWYRQILGQKVEFLVSFYNNEISEKSEIFDDQFSVERPDGSNFTLKIRSTKLEDSAMYFCASSEVRTREEKLFFGSGTQLSVL.

The gene calls are TRBV18 and TRBJ2-7, with D tentatively TRBD2 (6 bases). Deletions cut 6 bases from V and 2 bases from J, with 11 bases between. Germline lookup yields CDR1 KGHSH and CDR2 LQKENI. The CDR3 contains 13 residues. Here the CDR3 DNA reads TGTGCCAGCTCGGAGGGGACCGCCTACGAGCAGTACTTC. It codes for CASSEGTAYEQYF.

The chain uses TRBV19 and TRBJ2-7, with TRBD2 matching 11 bases. The CDR3 is 15 residues long. The V segment lost 4 bases and the J segment 3 bases; nucleotides outside the gene matches: 5. The germline V gene encodes CDR1 LNHDA and CDR2 SQIVND (reference sequence). The CDR3 region has the DNA TGTGCCAGTAGTAAAACTAGCGGGAGAGACTACGAGCAGTACTTC. This codes for CASSKTSGRDYEQYF.

The sample holds a few counts of this clone. The V and J genes are TRBV5-4 and TRBJ1-5, with D unresolved. The CDR3 contains 15 residues. Germline loops: CDR1 SGHNT, CDR2 YYREEE (reference sequence). V lost 0 bases, J lost 3 bases, and 10 bases lay in between. The CDR3 DNA sequence: TGTGCCAGCAGCTTGGTCGGGTTATCCAATCAGCCCCAGCATTTT. Translating it yields CASSLVGLSNQPQHF.

The chain links TRBV10-1 to TRBJ2-3, with 8 bases lining up with TRBD1. The CDR3 is made up of 16 amino acids. Germline CDR1 reads WNHNN; CDR2 reads SYGVQD (reference sequence). V lost 2 bases to trimming and J lost 3 bases; unmatched junction nucleotides: 7. The CDR3 DNA reads TGCGCCAGCAGTGAGAGGGCAGGGGGCGCAACAGATACGCAGTATTTT. Translated, it gives CASSERAGGATDTQYF.

This chain connects TRBV6-1 to TRBJ2-7; TRBD1 aligns across 9 bases. CDR1 is MNHNS, CDR2 SASEGT, per germline. The CDR3 length is 18 residues. J lost 3 bases, V lost 3 bases, and 15 bases had no gene match. The chain's CDR3 is CASSDQESMTGGGYEQYF. CDR3 nucleotide sequence: TGTGCCAGCAGTGACCAAGAATCGATGACAGGGGGTGGCTACGAGCAGTACTTC.

The sample holds a few counts of this clone. The chain carries TRBV29-1 and TRBJ2-3; 8 nucleotides agree with TRBD2. In germline, CDR1 is SQVTM, CDR2 ANQGSEA. The J segment lost 1 base and the V segment lost 8 bases, leaving 14 bases of the junction unmatched. This CDR3 region has 16 residues. The CDR3 coding sequence is TGCAGCTACAAACCCATTGCAGCGGGGGGCACAGATACGCAGTATTTT. Amino acid sequence: CSYKPIAAGGTDTQYF.

The genes are TRBV27 and TRBJ2-7; 7 nucleotides agree with TRBD1. CDR1 is MNHEY and CDR2 is SMNVEV in the germline V gene (reference sequence). The CDR3 loop spans 13 amino acids. The V gene end was trimmed by 5 bases and the J gene end by 1 base; junction bases not matched to a gene: 2. DNA for the CDR3: TGTGCCAGCAGTCCGGGACAGTCCTACGAGCAGTACTTC. Protein product: CASSPGQSYEQYF.

The chain couples TRBV6-5 to TRBJ1-5; no clear D. The germline V and J ends were trimmed by 2 bases and 0 bases, with 8 bases remaining between them. The germline V gene encodes CDR1 MNHEY and CDR2 SVGAGI. This CDR3 is 15 amino acids long. The CDR3 protein is CASSYRADSNQPQHF. The CDR3 DNA follows: TGTGCCAGCAGTTACAGAGCGGATAGCAATCAGCCCCAGCATTTT.

The chain has TRBV4-3 and TRBJ1-1, with D possibly being TRBD1 (5 bases). The germline V and J ends were trimmed by 0 bases and 1 base, with 9 bases remaining between them. The length of the CDR3 is 15 residues. CDR1 is LGHNA, CDR2 YSLEER, per germline. The CDR3 sequence is CASSQDGGENTEAFF. The CDR3 nucleotides are TGCGCCAGCAGCCAAGATGGAGGGGAGAACACTGAAGCTTTCTTT.

The chain links TRBV10-2 to TRBJ2-7, with a tentative D call TRBD1 (6 bases). Germline V lookup: CDR1 WSHSY, CDR2 SAAADI. V was clipped by 6 bases and J by 5 bases, with 11 bases between them. CDR3 size: 12 residues. For the CDR3, the DNA is TGCGCCAGCAGGGACAGCTTAGACGAGCAGTACTTC. It is translated as CASRDSLDEQYF.

This sequence joins TRBV9 and TRBJ1-3; maybe TRBD1 (5 bases). The CDR3 covers 16 residues. Germline V gene data show CDR1 as SGDLS and CDR2 as YYNGEE. The ends were cut back, 0 bases at V and 0 bases at J, with 10 bases in the middle. The CDR3 sequence is CASSVGGGFSGNTIYF. The DNA for the CDR3 is TGTGCCAGCAGCGTAGGGGGGGGATTCTCTGGAAACACCATATATTTT.

The table lists this clone with a few counts. V gene TRBV15 combines with J gene TRBJ2-5, with D perhaps TRBD1 (6 bases). With 0 bases removed from V and 5 bases from J, the gap between germline ends came to 10 bases. From germline, CDR1 is LNHNV and CDR2 YYDKDF (reference sequence). CDR3 length: 14 residues. CDR3 sequence: CATSRDQGRETQYF. The DNA of the CDR3 is TGTGCCACCAGCAGAGATCAGGGGCGGGAGACCCAGTACTTC.

The V gene is TRBV28, the J gene TRBJ2-2; maybe TRBD2 (6 bases). Trimming shortened V by 8 bases and J by 6 bases, and 13 bases separated the two germline ends. Germline CDR1 and CDR2: MDHEN and SYDVKM. The CDR3 has 13 amino acids. CDR3 amino acids: CASGNGGSGELFF. The CDR3 region has the DNA TGTGCCAGCGGGAACGGAGGGTCCGGGGAGCTGTTTTTT.

The rearrangement links TRBV28 to TRBJ2-3, with 11 bases aligning to TRBD2. V was clipped by 5 bases and J by 6 bases; unmatched bases: 10. In germline, CDR1 is MDHEN, CDR2 SYDVKM. The CDR3 length is 16 residues. The CDR3 loop is CASSHPGTSGPDTQYF. CDR3 bases: TGTGCCAGCAGTCACCCCGGGACTAGCGGTCCGGATACGCAGTATTTT.

CDR3 sequence reads: CASEGLADSGANVLTF. CDR3 coding DNA: TGTGCCAGCGAGGGACTAGCGGACTCTGGGGCCAACGTCCTGACTTTC. The V and J genes are TRBV25-1 and TRBJ2-6; 11 nucleotides match TRBD2. The CDR3 extends over 16 amino acids. V lost 8 bases, J lost 0 bases, and 3 bases stayed unmatched. Germline CDR1 MGHDK, CDR2 SYGVNS.

This chain joins TRBV25-1 and TRBJ1-5, with D hard to call. The germline V and J ends were trimmed by 2 bases and 4 bases, with 6 bases remaining between them. The V gene's germline CDR1 is MGHDK and CDR2 SYGVNS. The CDR3 sequence is 13 residues long. The CDR3 reads CASSEGLNQPQHF. CDR3 sequence (DNA): TGTGCCAGCAGTGAAGGGCTAAATCAGCCCCAGCATTTT.